The 10 T cell receptor beta chains below come from one sample, sequenced in a study of cytomegalovirus exposure and HLA in healthy donors. The assay was immunoSEQ multiplex PCR, and TCRdb's table has in-frame clones only and misses some. Of tens of thousands of clones listed, approximately 93% are singletons. Sequenced input: PBMCs. The receptors come from a woman aged 25 to 39 in good health and CMV-seropositive.

V usage is TRBV28 and J usage is TRBJ2-1; the match to TRBD2 covers 10 bases. The CDR3 is 16 residues long. V shed 1 base, J shed 6 bases, and the junction held 6 bases outside the gene matches. Per the germline V gene, CDR1 is MDHEN and CDR2 is SYDVKM. CDR3 bases: TGTGCCAGCAGTTTATTGGGGACTAGCGCACCCAATGAGCAGTTCTTC. Translation gives CASSLLGTSAPNEQFF. The full variable domain, in which reference TRBV28 and TRBJ2-1 provide the parts outside the CDR3, is DVKVTQSSRYLVKRTGEKVFLECVQDMDHENMFWYRQDPGLGLRLIYFSYDVKMKEKGDIPEGYSVSREKKERFSLILESASTNQTSMYLCASSLLGTSAPNEQFFGPGTRLTVL.

The chain recombines TRBV7-9 with TRBJ2-5; 9 nucleotides line up with TRBD1. The CDR3 is made up of 15 amino acids. With V trimmed by 7 bases and J by 5 bases, 11 bases remained unmatched. CDR1 and CDR2 (germline): SEHNR, FQNEAQ (reference sequence). CDR3 nucleotides: TGTGCCAGCAACTACGGACAGGGGACGCGGGAGACCCAGTACTTC. Protein product: CASNYGQGTRETQYF.

This clone was recorded only once. The V and J genes are TRBV5-1 and TRBJ2-7; 7 bases map to TRBD1. Germline CDR1 reads SGHRS; CDR2 reads YFSETQ. The CDR3 is 14 residues long. After removal of 4 bases from V and 7 bases from J, the junction contained 11 bases not matched to a gene. CDR3 region: CASSVPGQHREQYF. The CDR3 DNA reads as TGCGCCAGCAGCGTACCGGGACAGCATCGGGAGCAGTACTTC.

CDR3 residues: CASSPDRGGDEKLFF. For the CDR3, the DNA is TGTGCCAGCAGTCCCGACAGGGGCGGGGATGAAAAACTGTTTTTT. This sequence joins TRBV28 and TRBJ1-4; 8 positions agree with TRBD1. With 5 bases clipped from V and 6 bases from J, the junction kept 8 bases outside the gene matches. Germline CDR1 and CDR2: MDHEN and SYDVKM. The CDR3 length is 15 residues.

This clone is a singleton in its sample. The genes are TRBV4-3 and TRBJ2-3; D might be TRBD2 (6 bases). CDR3 size: 15 residues. The V end lost 1 base, the J end lost 3 bases, and 11 bases lay between the germline ends. Germline V gives CDR1 LGHNA, CDR2 YSLEER. CDR3 sequence reads: CASSQVGGLTDTQYF. The CDR3 DNA is TGCGCCAGCAGCCAAGTGGGAGGATTGACAGATACGCAGTATTTT.

The chain couples TRBV27 to TRBJ1-5, with D perhaps matching TRBD1 (5 bases). Trimming cost V 4 bases and J 3 bases, with 10 bases left between them. The CDR3 length is 14 residues. Germline V gives CDR1 MNHEY, CDR2 SMNVEV (reference sequence). Written as DNA, the CDR3 is TGTGCCAGCAGTTCCCGACAGTACAATCAGCCCCAGCATTTT. Amino acids: CASSSRQYNQPQHF.

The chain is built from TRBV19 and TRBJ2-7; TRBD1 aligns across 9 bases. The CDR3 extends over 15 amino acids. From germline, CDR1 is LNHDA and CDR2 SQIVND (reference sequence). After removal of 7 bases from V and 1 base from J, the junction contained 8 bases not matched to a gene. CDR3 DNA: TGTGCCAGTACCGGACCGGGACAGGGATCCTACGAGCAGTACTTC. The encoded protein is CASTGPGQGSYEQYF.

This clone was observed a single time. The chain is built from TRBV5-8 and TRBJ2-2; the match to TRBD1 covers 8 bases. The germline V gene encodes CDR1 SGHTS and CDR2 YDEGEE. The trim removed 4 bases at V and 0 bases at J, leaving 2 bases unmatched. The CDR3 has 15 residues. CDR3 residues: CASSQGQANTGELFF. As DNA, the CDR3 is TGTGCCAGCAGCCAGGGACAGGCGAACACCGGGGAGCTGTTTTTT.

The chain links TRBV6-6 to TRBJ1-5; D may be TRBD1 (6 bases). Germline loops: CDR1 MNHNY, CDR2 SVGAGI (reference sequence). The CDR3 runs 13 residues. With 2 bases removed from V and 6 bases from J, the gap between germline ends came to 8 bases. The CDR3 DNA sequence: TGTGCCAGCAGTTACGGGGGCGGTCAGCCCCAGCATTTT. This sequence encodes CASSYGGGQPQHF.

The chain employs TRBV7-8 and TRBJ2-7; TRBD1 matches at 9 bases. This CDR3 region has 15 residues. Germline CDR1 and CDR2: SGHVS and FQNEAQ. V was clipped by 5 bases and J by 2 bases; unmatched bases: 7. CDR3 sequence (DNA): TGTGCCAGCAGCCTCGACAGGGGGGTTACCTACGAGCAGTACTTC. It encodes CASSLDRGVTYEQYF.